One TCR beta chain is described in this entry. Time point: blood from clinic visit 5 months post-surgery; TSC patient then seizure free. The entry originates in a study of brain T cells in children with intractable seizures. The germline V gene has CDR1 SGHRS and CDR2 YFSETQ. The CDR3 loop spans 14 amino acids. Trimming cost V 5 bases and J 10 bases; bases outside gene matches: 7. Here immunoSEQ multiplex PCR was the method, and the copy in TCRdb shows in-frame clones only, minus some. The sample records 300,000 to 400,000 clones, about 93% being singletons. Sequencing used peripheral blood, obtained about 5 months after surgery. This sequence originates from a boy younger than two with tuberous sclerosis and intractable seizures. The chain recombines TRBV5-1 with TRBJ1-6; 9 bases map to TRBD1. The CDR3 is CASSSGQGGSPLHF. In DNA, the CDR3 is TGCGCCAGCAGTTCGGGACAGGGAGGGTCACCCCTCCACTTT.